Listed here are 10 T cell receptor beta chains from one sample, sequenced in a study of blood T cell repertoires in COVID-19. Sequencing used immunoSEQ multiplex PCR; TCRdb keeps in-frame clones, though not all of them. The sample lists 70,000 to 95,000 clones, around four fifths occurring once. The sample was peripheral blood. The receptors shown here come from a human donor in a cohort sampled during active COVID-19.

V usage is TRBV9 and J usage is TRBJ2-7, with D perhaps matching TRBD1 (5 bases). The V gene lost 0 bases and the J gene lost 1 base, with 8 bases spanning the gap. The CDR3 is 14 amino acids. Germline V CDR1 and CDR2: SGDLS, YYNGEE. CDR3 in amino acids: CASSVAGKSYEQYF. The CDR3 nucleotides are TGTGCCAGCAGCGTAGCAGGGAAATCCTACGAGCAGTACTTC.

The V and J genes are TRBV2 and TRBJ2-2, with 7 bases that match TRBD2. CDR1 is SNHLY, CDR2 FYNNEI, per germline. V lost 3 bases, J lost 7 bases, and 8 bases stayed unmatched. This CDR3 is built from 15 residues. The CDR3 loop is CASSDPGGLSGELFF. The CDR3 bases are TGTGCCAGCAGTGACCCGGGGGGTCTGAGCGGGGAGCTGTTTTTT.

The chain joins TRBV5-1 to TRBJ2-7; D is perhaps TRBD2 (6 bases). Trimming pared 2 bases from V and 3 bases from J, leaving 15 bases between. The CDR3 is 15 amino acids. Germline CDR1 is SGHRS and CDR2 is YFSETQ. The CDR3 sequence: CASSLSGTRDYEQYF. In DNA, the CDR3 is TGCGCCAGCAGCTTATCCGGGACTCGGGACTACGAGCAGTACTTC.

The V gene is TRBV5-1, the J gene TRBJ2-6; D unresolved. The germline V and J ends were trimmed by 0 bases and 0 bases, with 4 bases remaining between them. Per germline, CDR1 SGHRS and CDR2 YFSETQ. CDR3 length equals 15 residues. DNA for the CDR3: TGCGCCAGCAGCTTGGGCAGCTCTGGGGCCAACGTCCTGACTTTC. It translates to CASSLGSSGANVLTF.

The chain has TRBV18 and TRBJ1-2; D might be TRBD1 (6 bases). Trimming cost V 3 bases and J 1 base, with 12 bases left between them. The CDR3 consists of 15 residues. The germline V gene has CDR1 KGHSH and CDR2 LQKENI. The CDR3 bases are TGTGCCAGCTCACCCCCGGGGGGCCATAACTATGGCTACACCTTC. It yields the protein CASSPPGGHNYGYTF.

The V call is TRBV9, the J call TRBJ2-3; D call uncertain. The CDR3 consists of 13 residues. Per the germline V gene, CDR1 is SGDLS and CDR2 is YYNGEE. Trimming left V 0 bases short and J 0 bases short, with 2 bases between. CDR3 coding DNA: TGTGCCAGCAGCGTAGCTAGCACAGATACGCAGTATTTT. This sequence encodes CASSVASTDTQYF.

V and J are TRBV6-5 and TRBJ2-7, with 8 bases identical to TRBD1. Trimming at V came to 0 bases and at J to 5 bases, leaving 6 bases not matched to a gene. The CDR3 length is 15 residues. Germline V gene sequence: CDR1 MNHEY, CDR2 SVGAGI. The CDR3, as DNA: TGTGCCAGCAGTTACTCTCAGGGGGCGAAGGACGAGCAGTACTTC. It encodes CASSYSQGAKDEQYF.

The chain links TRBV19 to TRBJ2-7; D perhaps matches TRBD2 (6 bases). The CDR3 sequence is 14 residues long. From germline, CDR1 is LNHDA and CDR2 SQIVND (reference sequence). Trimming took off 4 bases at V and 0 bases at J, with 10 bases between the two ends. CDR3 region: CASSNAGSSYEQYF. The DNA of the CDR3 is TGTGCCAGTAGTAATGCGGGGAGCTCCTACGAGCAGTACTTC.

The rearrangement uses TRBV5-1 and TRBJ2-2, with a weak D call TRBD1 (6 bases). This CDR3 comprises 16 residues. Germline CDR1 reads SGHRS; CDR2 reads YFSETQ. The V and J ends lost 0 bases and 5 bases respectively, with 14 bases between them. This CDR3 reads CASSLGGLSRTGELFF. The CDR3 nucleotides read TGCGCCAGCAGCTTGGGGGGGCTAAGTCGGACCGGGGAGCTGTTTTTT.

This chain joins TRBV18 and TRBJ1-1; the match to TRBD1 covers 8 bases. The CDR3 sequence is 14 residues long. Per the germline V gene, CDR1 is KGHSH and CDR2 is LQKENI. V dropped 6 bases and J dropped 7; count of bases not matched to a gene: 10. CDR3 DNA: TGTGCCAGCTCTGAGACAGGGGTGAGGCTTGAAGCTTTCTTT. Translated, it gives CASSETGVRLEAFF.